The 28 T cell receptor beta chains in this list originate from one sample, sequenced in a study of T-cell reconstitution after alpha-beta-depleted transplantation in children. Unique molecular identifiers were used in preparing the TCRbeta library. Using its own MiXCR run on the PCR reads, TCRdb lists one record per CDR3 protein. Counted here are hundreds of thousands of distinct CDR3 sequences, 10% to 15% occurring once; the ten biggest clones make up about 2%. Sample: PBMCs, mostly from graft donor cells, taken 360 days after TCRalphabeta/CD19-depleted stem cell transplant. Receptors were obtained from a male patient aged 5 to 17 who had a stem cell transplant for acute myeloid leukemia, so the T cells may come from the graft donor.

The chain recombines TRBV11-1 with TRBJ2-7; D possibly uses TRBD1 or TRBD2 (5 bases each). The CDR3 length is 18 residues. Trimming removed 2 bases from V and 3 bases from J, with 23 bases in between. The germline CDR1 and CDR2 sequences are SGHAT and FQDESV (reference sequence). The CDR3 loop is CASSLPIAGTLRGYEQYF. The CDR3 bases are TGTGCCAGCAGCTTACCAATTGCCGGGACCCTAAGAGGCTACGAGCAGTACTTC.

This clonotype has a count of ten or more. CDR3 amino acids: CASSLAGGPTDTQYF. CDR3 DNA: TGTGCCAGCAGTTTGGCGGGAGGGCCCACAGATACGCAGTATTTT. V usage is TRBV28 and J usage is TRBJ2-3; TRBD2 aligns across 9 bases. Looked up from germline, CDR1 is MDHEN and CDR2 is SYDVKM. V trimming: 3 bases; J trimming: 2 bases; junction bases outside the gene matches: 3. The CDR3 runs to 15 residues. The variable domain in full, completed from reference TRBV28 and TRBJ2-3, reads DVKVTQSSRYLVKRTGEKVFLECVQDMDHENMFWYRQDPGLGLRLIYFSYDVKMKEKGDIPEGYSVSREKKERFSLILESASTNQTSMYLCASSLAGGPTDTQYFGPGTRLTVL.

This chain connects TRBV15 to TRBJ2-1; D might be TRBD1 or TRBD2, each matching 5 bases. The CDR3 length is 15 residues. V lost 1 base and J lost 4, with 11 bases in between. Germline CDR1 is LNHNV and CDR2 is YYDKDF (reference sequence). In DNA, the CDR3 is TGTGCCACCAGCAGAGTCGAGGGGCTGTACAATGAGCAGTTCTTC. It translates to CATSRVEGLYNEQFF.

CDR3 sequence (DNA): TGCAGCGTTGTCAGCTACAGCTCCCTTTCTAACTATGGCTACACCTTC. Amino acids: CSVVSYSSLSNYGYTF. V usage is TRBV29-1 and J usage is TRBJ1-2, with unresolved D. CDR3 size: 16 residues. The V end was cut by 4 bases, the J end by 0 bases, with 18 bases between. Germline-derived CDR1 and CDR2 are SQVTM and ANQGSEA.

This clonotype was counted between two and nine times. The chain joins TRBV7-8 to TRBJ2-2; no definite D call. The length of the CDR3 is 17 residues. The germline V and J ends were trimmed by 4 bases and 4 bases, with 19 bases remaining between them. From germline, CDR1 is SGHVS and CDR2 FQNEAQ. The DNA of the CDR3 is TGTGCCAGCAGCTCGCGTACTGGTGGGATTATCACCGGGGAGCTGTTTTTT. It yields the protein CASSSRTGGIITGELFF.

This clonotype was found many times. The CDR3 is CASSPRLAGDYEQYF. In DNA, the CDR3 is TGTGCCAGCAGCCCTCGACTAGCGGGGGACTACGAGCAGTACTTC. The chain has TRBV7-9 and TRBJ2-7; 12 nucleotides match TRBD2. With V trimmed by 5 bases and J by 3 bases, 5 bases remained unmatched. Germline CDR1 is SEHNR and CDR2 is FQNEAQ (reference sequence). There are 15 residues in the CDR3.

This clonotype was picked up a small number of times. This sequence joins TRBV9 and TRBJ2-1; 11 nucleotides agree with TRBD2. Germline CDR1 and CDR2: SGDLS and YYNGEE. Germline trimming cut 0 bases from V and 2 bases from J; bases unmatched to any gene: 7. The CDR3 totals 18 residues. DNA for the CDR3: TGTGCCAGCAGCGTAGTTCCTAGCGGGAGGTCCCCCTACAATGAGCAGTTCTTC. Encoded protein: CASSVVPSGRSPYNEQFF.

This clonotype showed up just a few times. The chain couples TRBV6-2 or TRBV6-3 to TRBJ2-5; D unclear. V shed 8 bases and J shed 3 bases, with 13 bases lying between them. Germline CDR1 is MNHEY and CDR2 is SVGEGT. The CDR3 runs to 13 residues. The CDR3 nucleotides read TGTGCCAGCTGCTCTAGGGCCGAAGAGACCCAGTACTTC. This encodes CASCSRAEETQYF.

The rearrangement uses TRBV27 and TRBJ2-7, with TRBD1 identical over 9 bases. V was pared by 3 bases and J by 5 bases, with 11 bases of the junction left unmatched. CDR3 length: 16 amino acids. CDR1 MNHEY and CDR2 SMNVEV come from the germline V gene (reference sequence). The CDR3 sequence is CASSFLTGTGSHEQYF. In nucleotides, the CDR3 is TGTGCCAGCAGTTTTCTCACCGGGACAGGGTCCCACGAGCAGTACTTC.

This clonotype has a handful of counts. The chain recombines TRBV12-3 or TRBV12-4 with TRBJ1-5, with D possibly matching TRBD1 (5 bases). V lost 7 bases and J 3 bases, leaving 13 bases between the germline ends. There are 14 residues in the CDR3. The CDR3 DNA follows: TGTGCCAGCACCCACGACAGATTCAATCAGCCCCAGCATTTT. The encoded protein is CASTHDRFNQPQHF.

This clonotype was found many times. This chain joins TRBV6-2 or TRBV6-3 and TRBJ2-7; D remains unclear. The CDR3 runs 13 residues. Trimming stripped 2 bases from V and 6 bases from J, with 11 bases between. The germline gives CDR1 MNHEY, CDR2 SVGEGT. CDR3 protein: CASSYVRIGEQYF. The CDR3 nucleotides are TGTGCCAGCAGTTACGTTCGGATCGGCGAGCAGTACTTC.

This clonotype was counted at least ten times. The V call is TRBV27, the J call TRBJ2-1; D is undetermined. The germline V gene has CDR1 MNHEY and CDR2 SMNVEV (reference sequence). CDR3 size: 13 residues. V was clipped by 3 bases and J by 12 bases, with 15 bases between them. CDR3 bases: TGTGCCAGCAGTTTCTCGGGCTATCACGCGCAGTTCTTC. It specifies CASSFSGYHAQFF.

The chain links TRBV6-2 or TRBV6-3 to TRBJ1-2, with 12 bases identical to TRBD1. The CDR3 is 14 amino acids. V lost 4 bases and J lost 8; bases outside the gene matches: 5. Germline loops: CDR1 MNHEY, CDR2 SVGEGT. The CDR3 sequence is CASSFGTGGFGYTF. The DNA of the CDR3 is TGTGCCAGCAGTTTCGGGACAGGGGGCTTCGGCTACACCTTC.

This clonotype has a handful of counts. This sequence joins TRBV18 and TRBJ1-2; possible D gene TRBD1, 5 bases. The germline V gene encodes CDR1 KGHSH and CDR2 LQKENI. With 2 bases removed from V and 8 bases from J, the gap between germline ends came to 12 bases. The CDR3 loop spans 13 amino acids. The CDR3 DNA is TGTGCCAGCTCACCAGGGGGACCACAGGGCTACACCTTC. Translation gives CASSPGGPQGYTF.

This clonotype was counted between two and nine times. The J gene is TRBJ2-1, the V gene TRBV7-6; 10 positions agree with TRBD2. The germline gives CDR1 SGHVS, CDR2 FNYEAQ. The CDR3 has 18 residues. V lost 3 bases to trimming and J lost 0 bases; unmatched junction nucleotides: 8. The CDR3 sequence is CASSFRKGLANSYNEQFF. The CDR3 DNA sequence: TGTGCCAGCAGCTTTAGGAAGGGACTAGCGAACTCCTACAATGAGCAGTTCTTC.

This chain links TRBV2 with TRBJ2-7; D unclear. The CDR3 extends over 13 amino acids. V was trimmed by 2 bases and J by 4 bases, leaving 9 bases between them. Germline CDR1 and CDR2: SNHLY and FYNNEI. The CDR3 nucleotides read TGTGCCAGCAGTGAAATTGGGTCTTACGAGCAGTACTTC. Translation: CASSEIGSYEQYF.

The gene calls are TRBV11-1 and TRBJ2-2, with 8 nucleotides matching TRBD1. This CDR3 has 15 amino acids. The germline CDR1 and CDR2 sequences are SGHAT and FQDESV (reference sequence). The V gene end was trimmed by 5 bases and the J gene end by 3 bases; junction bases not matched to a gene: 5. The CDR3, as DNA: TGTGCCAGCAGCGGCAGGGGGCGGGACACCGGGGAGCTGTTTTTT. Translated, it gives CASSGRGRDTGELFF.

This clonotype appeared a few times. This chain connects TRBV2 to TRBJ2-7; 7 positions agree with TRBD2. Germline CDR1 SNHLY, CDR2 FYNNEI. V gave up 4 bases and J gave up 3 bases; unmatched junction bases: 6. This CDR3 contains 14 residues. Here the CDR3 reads CASSALREGYEQYF. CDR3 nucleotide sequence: TGTGCCAGCAGTGCCCTGAGGGAGGGCTACGAGCAGTACTTC.

The CDR3 nucleotides read TGCAGTGGGGGGGACTACGGCACAGATACGCAGTATTTT. It specifies CSGGDYGTDTQYF. V and J are TRBV20-1 and TRBJ2-3, with TRBD2 matching over 7 bases. Germline CDR1 reads DFQATT; CDR2 reads SNEGSKA (reference sequence). The CDR3 contains 13 residues. The V segment lost 7 bases and the J segment 1 base; nucleotides outside the gene matches: 5.

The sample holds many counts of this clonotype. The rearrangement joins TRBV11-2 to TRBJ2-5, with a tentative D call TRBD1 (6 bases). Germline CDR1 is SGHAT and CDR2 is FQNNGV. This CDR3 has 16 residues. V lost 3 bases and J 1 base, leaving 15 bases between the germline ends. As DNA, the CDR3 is TGTGCCAGCAGCTTCGGGACCGGACAGACCCAAGAGACCCAGTACTTC. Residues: CASSFGTGQTQETQYF.

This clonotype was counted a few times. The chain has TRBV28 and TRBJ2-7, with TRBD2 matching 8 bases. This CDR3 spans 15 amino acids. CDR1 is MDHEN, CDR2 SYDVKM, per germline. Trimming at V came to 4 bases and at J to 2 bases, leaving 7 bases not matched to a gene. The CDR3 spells CASSSGLATAYEQYF. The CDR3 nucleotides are TGTGCCAGCAGTTCAGGACTAGCCACGGCCTACGAGCAGTACTTC.

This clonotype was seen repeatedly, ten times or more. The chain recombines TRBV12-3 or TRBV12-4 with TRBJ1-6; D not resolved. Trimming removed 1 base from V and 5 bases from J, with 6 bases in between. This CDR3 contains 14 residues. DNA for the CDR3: TGTGCCAGCAGTTTAGTTGGGGATAATTCACCCCTCCACTTT. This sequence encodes CASSLVGDNSPLHF.

This CDR3 is CASNLAGRAYNEQFF. DNA for the CDR3: TGTGCCAGCAATCTAGCCGGGCGGGCCTACAATGAGCAGTTCTTC. The J gene is TRBJ2-1, the V gene TRBV6-1; D perhaps matches TRBD2 (5 bases). The germline V and J ends were trimmed by 7 bases and 2 bases, with 15 bases remaining between them. There are 15 residues in the CDR3. Germline CDR1 and CDR2: MNHNS and SASEGT.

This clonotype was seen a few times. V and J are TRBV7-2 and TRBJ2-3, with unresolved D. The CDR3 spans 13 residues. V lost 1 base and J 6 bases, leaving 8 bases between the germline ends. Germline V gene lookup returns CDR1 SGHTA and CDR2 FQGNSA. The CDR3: CASSLVQADTQYF. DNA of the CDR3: TGTGCCAGCAGCTTAGTCCAGGCCGATACGCAGTATTTT.

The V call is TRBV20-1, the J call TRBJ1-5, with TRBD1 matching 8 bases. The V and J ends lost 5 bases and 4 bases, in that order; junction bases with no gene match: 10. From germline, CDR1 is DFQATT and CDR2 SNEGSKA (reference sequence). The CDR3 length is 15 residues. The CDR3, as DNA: TGCAGTGCTCCCCAGGGGGCGAGTTGGAATCAGCCCCAGCATTTT. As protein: CSAPQGASWNQPQHF.

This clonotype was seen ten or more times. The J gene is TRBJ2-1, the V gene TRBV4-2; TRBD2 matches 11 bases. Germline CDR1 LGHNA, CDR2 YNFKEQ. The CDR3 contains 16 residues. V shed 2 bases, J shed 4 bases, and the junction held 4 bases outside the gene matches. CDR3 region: CASSQLIAGGYNEQFF. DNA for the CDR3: TGTGCCAGCAGCCAATTAATAGCGGGAGGGTACAATGAGCAGTTCTTC.

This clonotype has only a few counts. The CDR3 here is CATSDFRPSAGELFF. CDR3 DNA sequence: TGTGCCACCAGTGATTTTCGGCCGTCGGCCGGGGAGCTGTTTTTT. The chain combines TRBV24-1 with TRBJ2-2; D gene uncertain. V was shortened by 1 base and J by 6 bases, with 11 bases between the two germline ends. Germline CDR1 and CDR2: KGHDR and SFDVKD. The CDR3 is 15 residues long.

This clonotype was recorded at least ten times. CDR3 region: CASSEGILSPNEQFF. The CDR3 nucleotides read TGTGCCAGCAGTGAAGGCATCCTATCCCCCAATGAGCAGTTCTTC. The chain has TRBV25-1 and TRBJ2-1; D uncertain. This CDR3 contains 15 residues. V gave up 2 bases and J gave up 6 bases, with 14 bases separating them. CDR1 MGHDK and CDR2 SYGVNS come from the germline V gene.